This T cell receptor beta chain originates from a study of shared clonotypes between healthy human individuals. Terminally differentiated effector memory CD45RA+ cells were excluded by CCR7 positive selection of CD45RO-negative cells. TCRdb keeps only in-frame clones here, not all; method: immunoSEQ multiplex PCR. The sample shows under 2,000,000 clones, about 95% of them seen only once. Germline-derived CDR1 and CDR2 are ENHRY and SYGVKD. V was shortened by 7 bases and J by 0 bases, with 12 bases between the two germline ends. This CDR3 contains 14 residues. The chain has TRBV10-3 and TRBJ1-1; D might be TRBD1 (5 bases). The specimen sequenced was naive CD8+ T cells sorted from blood. The sequence was collected from a man between 18 and 35 years old in good health. This CDR3 is CAITREGMNTEAFF. The CDR3 DNA reads TGTGCCATCACCAGGGAAGGTATGAACACTGAAGCTTTCTTT.